This TCR beta chain came from a study of blood T cell repertoires in COVID-19. Study context: Acute and convalescent COVID-19 specimens originated in the United States, Italy and Spain. T cells, B-cell-depleted T cells, or PBMCs supplied cDNA or gDNA.

As handled by the study authors: The authors estimated nucleated cell counts from reference gene primer amplification. The assay was immunoSEQ multiplex PCR, and TCRdb's table has in-frame clones only and misses some. That table supplies the V and J calls and clone size; D and trimming were determined from the DNA. The sample carries about 230,000 clones, around 84% recorded once. Enrolled during active infection, Seattle patients were then followed longitudinally. Germline V gene lookup returns CDR1 LGHDT and CDR2 YNNKEL (reference sequence). V was shortened by 0 bases and J by 4 bases, with 16 bases between the two germline ends. The CDR3 sequence is 16 residues long.

The sequence derives from a man between 50 and 59 years old with COVID-19, enrolled during active disease. The source material was peripheral blood. This chain uses TRBV3-1 (or the pseudogene TRBV3-2) with TRBJ2-7; maybe TRBD1 (6 bases). The CDR3 DNA sequence: TGTGCCAGCAGCCAAGACTTTGGGGTCAGGGGATACGAGCAGTACTTC. Its translation: CASSQDFGVRGYEQYF.